This is a list of T cell receptor beta chains from one sample in a study of blood T cells in healthy people across ages. TCRdb ran MiXCR on the 5' RACE reads and lists one entry per CDR3 protein. The sample comprises almost 300,000 distinct CDR3 sequences, 27% of which are singletons, and approximately 28% rests with the top ten. Sample: blood. These receptors all come from a woman aged 70-85 years in good health. The CDR3 runs from the conserved cysteine through the conserved F or W. A D gene is named only where the DNA matches it firmly. Rows give clone size only sometimes, using once, few, many, or a class for an expanded clone.

NA,TRBJ2-1,TRBD2,TRBV3-1,CASSRTRENEQFF,TGTGCCAGCAGCCGGACTAGGGAAAATGAGCAGTTCTTC
NA,TRBJ1-4,NA,TRBV7-8,CASSFPGGTGKNEKLFF,TGTGCCAGCAGCTTCCCCGGGGGGACTGGGAAAAATGAAAAACTGTTTTTT
NA,TRBJ2-1,TRBD2,TRBV7-8,CASSGVSSYNEQFF,TGTGCCAGTAGCGGGGTAAGCTCCTACAATGAGCAGTTCTTC
NA,TRBJ2-5,NA,TRBV2,CASRRRTQETQYF,TGTGCCAGCAGGAGACGGACTCAAGAGACCCAGTACTTC
few,TRBJ2-1,NA,TRBV5-1,CASSLFGQATYNEQFF,TGCGCCAGCAGCTTGTTCGGTCAGGCGACCTACAATGAGCAGTTCTTC
NA,TRBJ2-3,NA,TRBV5-1,CASSRGPAGEVDTQYF,TGCGCCAGCAGCCGAGGACCAGCAGGGGAGGTAGATACGCAGTATTTT
NA,TRBJ2-1,NA,TRBV6-2/TRBV6-3,CASSYPAGRLGEQFF,TGTGCCAGCAGTTACCCCGCGGGAAGACTTGGTGAGCAGTTCTTC
few,TRBJ2-5,NA,TRBV7-7,CASSLVPGGQETQYF,TGTGCTAGCAGCTTAGTCCCGGGCGGCCAAGAGACCCAGTACTTC
few,TRBJ2-5,NA,TRBV9,CASSVRGEIVETQYF,TGTGCCAGCAGCGTAAGGGGTGAGATTGTAGAGACCCAGTACTTC
NA,TRBJ1-1,TRBD1,TRBV6-5,CASTFGTGGANTEAFF,TGTGCCAGCACTTTCGGGACAGGGGGCGCGAACACTGAAGCTTTCTTT